One sample yielded the 13 T cell receptor beta chains listed below, sequenced in a study of cytomegalovirus exposure and HLA in healthy donors. Method: immunoSEQ multiplex PCR; TCRdb's copy keeps in-frame clones and lacks some. The sample includes about 90,000 clones, roughly 84% of them seen just once. Sample: PBMCs. The receptors were sampled from a woman aged 18-35 years in good health and CMV-seropositive.

This rearrangement joins TRBV18 to TRBJ2-7; tentatively, D is TRBD2 (5 bases). CDR1 is KGHSH and CDR2 is LQKENI in the germline V gene. The CDR3 runs to 14 residues. The germline V and J ends were trimmed by 2 bases and 2 bases, with 10 bases remaining between them. The CDR3 region is CASSPMREPYEQYF. CDR3 in DNA: TGTGCCAGCTCACCAATGAGGGAGCCCTACGAGCAGTACTTC. Complete variable domain (other parts from reference TRBV18 and TRBJ2-7): NAGVMQNPRHLVRRRGQEARLRCSPMKGHSHVYWYRQLPEEGLKFMVYLQKENIIDESGMPKERFSAEFPKEGPSILRIQQVVRGDSAAYFCASSPMREPYEQYFGPGTRLTVT.

The chain recombines TRBV19 with TRBJ2-7; 9 bases match TRBD1. This CDR3 contains 13 residues. Germline V gives CDR1 LNHDA, CDR2 SQIVND (reference sequence). The trim removed 6 bases at V and 6 bases at J, leaving 6 bases unmatched. CDR3 sequence (DNA): TGTGCCAGTAGCCCGGGACAGGGTATCGAGCAGTACTTC. Translating gives CASSPGQGIEQYF.

The CDR3 is CASVSGLAGGPNTGELFF. The CDR3 DNA is TGTGCCAGCGTCTCGGGACTAGCGGGGGGCCCGAACACCGGGGAGCTGTTTTTT. The chain combines TRBV2 with TRBJ2-2, with TRBD2 matching 15 bases. The V gene's germline CDR1 is SNHLY and CDR2 FYNNEI. Trimming took 8 bases from V and 0 from J; bases not matched to a gene: 7. CDR3 size: 18 residues.

The gene calls are TRBV27 and TRBJ2-7; possible D gene TRBD1, 5 bases. CDR3 length: 16 amino acids. The V end was cut by 2 bases, the J end by 1 base, with 15 bases between. Germline assignment: CDR1 MNHEY and CDR2 SMNVEV (reference sequence). CDR3 coding DNA: TGTGCCAGCAGTTTAGGTCCAGGGCTGGGATCCTACGAGCAGTACTTC. Translation: CASSLGPGLGSYEQYF.

V is TRBV4-3 and J is TRBJ2-2, with 13 bases that match TRBD2. The trim removed 2 bases at V and 7 bases at J, leaving 4 bases unmatched. Per the germline V gene, CDR1 is LGHNA and CDR2 is YSLEER. The CDR3 is made up of 16 amino acids. The CDR3, as DNA: TGCGCCAGCAGCCAACGGACTAGCGGGGGACTCGGGGAGCTGTTTTTT. Translating it yields CASSQRTSGGLGELFF.

V gene TRBV5-6 combines with J gene TRBJ2-3; a possible D gene is TRBD1 (6 bases). V was trimmed by 4 bases and J by 2 bases, leaving 17 bases between them. This CDR3 contains 16 residues. In germline, CDR1 is SGHDT, CDR2 YYEEEE. The CDR3 DNA reads TGTGCCAGCAGCCCTGGGAACAGGGTTTACACAGATACGCAGTATTTT. Protein product: CASSPGNRVYTDTQYF.

The chain recombines TRBV27 with TRBJ1-1, with D maybe TRBD1 (5 bases). The ends were cut back, 11 bases at V and 3 bases at J, with 16 bases in the middle. The CDR3 contains 13 residues. CDR1 is MNHEY and CDR2 is SMNVEV in the germline V gene (reference sequence). In nucleotides, the CDR3 is TGTGCCTTGGAGGGGAGGGAGTACACTGAAGCTTTCTTT. Translating it yields CALEGREYTEAFF.

CDR3 in amino acids: CASSPRLTRLSYNEQFF. The DNA of the CDR3 is TGTGCCAGCAGCCCTCGTTTGACGCGACTCTCCTACAATGAGCAGTTCTTC. The chain couples TRBV9 to TRBJ2-1; D call uncertain. V was clipped by 4 bases and J by 0 bases, with 17 bases between them. The CDR3 sequence is 17 residues long. Germline-derived CDR1 and CDR2 are SGDLS and YYNGEE.

V is TRBV28 and J is TRBJ2-1; D perhaps matches TRBD2 (5 bases). This CDR3 region has 14 residues. Germline assignment: CDR1 MDHEN and CDR2 SYDVKM. V shed 3 bases and J shed 2 bases, with 8 bases lying between them. For the CDR3, the DNA is TGTGCCAGCAGTTTTAGCGTAGCCTACAATGAGCAGTTCTTC. It specifies CASSFSVAYNEQFF.

This chain joins TRBV2 and TRBJ2-1, with unresolved D. Germline V lookup: CDR1 SNHLY, CDR2 FYNNEI. V was clipped by 10 bases and J by 12 bases, with 13 bases between them. The CDR3 is 10 residues long. CDR3 amino acids: CATIGLGQFF. The CDR3 DNA reads TGTGCCACCATTGGGCTGGGGCAGTTCTTC.

The gene calls are TRBV6-1 and TRBJ1-5; maybe TRBD1 (5 bases). The germline CDR1 and CDR2 sequences are MNHNS and SASEGT. Trimming removed 2 bases at V and 7 bases at J, with 15 bases between. The CDR3 length is 15 residues. As DNA, the CDR3 is TGTGCCAGCAGTGAATGGATTGCAGGGTCACAGCCCCAGCATTTT. Encoded protein: CASSEWIAGSQPQHF.

This rearrangement joins TRBV19 to TRBJ1-6, with 7 nucleotides matching TRBD1. The CDR3 runs 15 residues. J was trimmed by 9 bases and V by 4 bases; bases with no gene match: 9. CDR1 is LNHDA, CDR2 SQIVND, per germline (reference sequence). CDR3 DNA sequence: TGTGCCAGTAGTAGCGGACAGGACGGCGGTTCACCCCTCCACTTT. Translated, it gives CASSSGQDGGSPLHF.

The chain uses TRBV30 and TRBJ2-3; TRBD2 aligns across 8 bases. Germline CDR1 and CDR2: GTSNPN and SVGIG (reference sequence). V dropped 5 bases and J dropped 4; count of bases not matched to a gene: 11. The CDR3 covers 15 residues. This chain's CDR3 is CAWGAEAGVPDTQYF. CDR3 sequence (DNA): TGTGCCTGGGGGGCCGAAGCGGGGGTTCCAGATACGCAGTATTTT. The full variable domain, its missing parts supplied by reference TRBV30 and TRBJ2-3, is SQTIHQWPATLVQPVGSPLSLECTVEGTSNPNLYWYRQAAGRGLQLLFYSVGIGQISSEVPQNLSASRPQDRQFILSSKKLLLSDSGFYLCAWGAEAGVPDTQYFGPGTRLTVL.